The clone carrying this T cell receptor (beta chain) has only one observation. As yet, its antigen is unknown. Donors were healthy HIV-negative adults without recently reported acute infections or vaccinations. Germline V CDR1 and CDR2: SGHAT, FQNNGV. There are 17 residues in the CDR3. Trimming cost V 1 base and J 0 bases; bases outside gene matches: 8. This specimen comes from a study of shared clonotypes between healthy human individuals. Findings and caveats of the study: Memory subsets had estimated richness that was generally smaller than that of naive subsets.

Only in-frame clones appear in the TCRdb table, and some are missing; sequencing was by immunoSEQ multiplex PCR. The table records about 1 million clones, approximately 68% of them present only once. The genes are TRBV11-2 and TRBJ2-5, with TRBD2 identical over 7 bases. This TCR derives from a young man in good health. The sequenced material came from memory CD4+ T cells sorted from blood. Subset of the sample: CD45RA-negative fraction. CDR3 residues: CASSLVGLAGYQETQYF. The CDR3 nucleotides are TGTGCCAGCAGCTTAGTCGGGTTAGCGGGTTACCAAGAGACCCAGTACTTC.